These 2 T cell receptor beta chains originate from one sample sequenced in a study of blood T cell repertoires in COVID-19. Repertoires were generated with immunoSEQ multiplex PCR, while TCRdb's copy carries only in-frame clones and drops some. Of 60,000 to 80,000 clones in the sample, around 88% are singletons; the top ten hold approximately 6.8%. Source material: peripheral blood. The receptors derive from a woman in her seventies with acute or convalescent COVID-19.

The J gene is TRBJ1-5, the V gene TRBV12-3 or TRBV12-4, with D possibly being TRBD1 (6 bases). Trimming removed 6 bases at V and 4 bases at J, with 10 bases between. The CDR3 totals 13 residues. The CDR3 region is CASSYTGNQPQHF. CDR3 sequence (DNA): TGTGCCAGCAGCTACACAGGGAATCAGCCCCAGCATTTT.

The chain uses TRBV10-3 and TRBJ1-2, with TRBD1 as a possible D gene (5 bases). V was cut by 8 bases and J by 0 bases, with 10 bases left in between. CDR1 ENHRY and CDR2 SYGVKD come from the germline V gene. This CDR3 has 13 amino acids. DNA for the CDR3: TGTGCCATCCCGACAGACTCTAACTATGGCTACACCTTC. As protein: CAIPTDSNYGYTF.